The rows below give T cell receptor beta chains drawn from one sample of a study of T cell responses to AZD1222 COVID-19 vaccine. The protocol was immunoSEQ multiplex PCR, while the TCRdb copy is restricted to in-frame clones and leaves out a portion. Seen here are 120,000 to 150,000 clones, more than 75% observed once, and the top ten hold approximately 5.3%. The material was peripheral blood, obtained on day 0 of AZD1222 vaccination. Receptor source: an adult in good health. Both conserved end residues are part of each CDR3. D genes are given only for firm matches. Clone size is not always given. Where it is, it says once, few, many or a class for expanded clones.

-,TRBJ1-1,-,TRBV6-6,14,TGTGCCAGCAGTTACGGGGACGGTGACACTGAAGCTTTCTTT,CASSYGDGDTEAFF
-,TRBJ1-2,-,TRBV3-1/TRBV3-2,14,TGTGCCAGCAGCCAAGACTCAGGGGAATATGGCTACACCTTC,CASSQDSGEYGYTF
-,TRBJ1-1,-,TRBV16,14,TGTGCCAGCAGCCCCCAGGGGAGGGACACTGAAGCTTTCTTT,CASSPQGRDTEAFF
-,TRBJ1-1,TRBD1,TRBV2,15,TGTGCCAGCAGCGAACTTCAGGGGGTGAACACTGAAGCTTTCTTT,CASSELQGVNTEAFF
-,TRBJ1-5,-,TRBV24-1,14,TGTGCCACCAGTGAGGGGGCTCGCAATCAGCCCCAGCATTTT,CATSEGARNQPQHF
-,TRBJ1-1,-,TRBV20-1,13,TGCAGTGCTAGTGTCGGGGCAGTCACTGAAGCTTTCTTT,CSASVGAVTEAFF
-,TRBJ2-7,TRBD1,TRBV10-3,15,TGTGCCATCAGCGATCGACAGGGGATGGGGGGCGAGCAGTACTTC,CAISDRQGMGGEQYF
-,TRBJ2-7,-,TRBV7-9,13,TGTGCCAGCAGCTGGGACCAGGGAGCCGAGCAGTACTTC,CASSWDQGAEQYF
-,TRBJ2-4,-,TRBV7-2,18,TGTGCCAGCAGCTTAGATCGGTGGGCTAGTTCCACCAAAAACATTCAGTACTTC,CASSLDRWASSTKNIQYF
-,TRBJ2-1,-,TRBV7-9,14,TGTGCCAGCAGCTTCGAAAGCTCCTACAATGAGCAGTTCTTC,CASSFESSYNEQFF
-,TRBJ1-2,-,TRBV5-4,15,TGTGCCAGCAGCTTAGGGACTTCTTTTAACTATGGCTACACCTTC,CASSLGTSFNYGYTF
once,TRBJ1-5,TRBD1,TRBV15,17,TGTGCCACCAGGTCGAGGGGGCTGGGGGATAGCAATCAGCCCCAGCATTTT,CATRSRGLGDSNQPQHF
-,TRBJ1-1,-,TRBV7-3,15,TGTGCCAGCAGCTTAATAGCGGGAGGAGGCACTGAAGCTTTCTTT,CASSLIAGGGTEAFF
-,TRBJ2-1,-,TRBV28,15,TGTGCCAGCAGTTTATGGGAGGGGGGCTCGTCGGAGCAGTTCTTC,CASSLWEGGSSEQFF
-,TRBJ1-6,-,TRBV15,15,TGTGCCACCAGCTCGAGGGTCCCTCCTCAGTCACCCCTCCACTTT,CATSSRVPPQSPLHF
-,TRBJ1-1,-,TRBV27,15,TGTGCCAGCAGTTTAGGTACCTCTGGGAACACTGAAGCTTTCTTT,CASSLGTSGNTEAFF
-,TRBJ1-1,TRBD1,TRBV10-2,13,TGCGCCAGTTCGGGACAGGGGTACACTGAAGCTTTCTTT,CASSGQGYTEAFF
-,TRBJ1-1,-,TRBV2,16,TGTGCCAGGGTTTCTTGGGAGATAGGGGTGAACACTGAAGCTTTCTTT,CARVSWEIGVNTEAFF
-,TRBJ2-3,TRBD2,TRBV27,16,TGTGCCAGCAGTTCCACTAGCGGGAGGGCCAGAGATACGCAGTATTTT,CASSSTSGRARDTQYF
-,TRBJ2-2,TRBD1,TRBV28,15,TGTGCCAGCAGTCCACCGCTGGGACAGGGCGGGGAGCTGTTTTTT,CASSPPLGQGGELFF